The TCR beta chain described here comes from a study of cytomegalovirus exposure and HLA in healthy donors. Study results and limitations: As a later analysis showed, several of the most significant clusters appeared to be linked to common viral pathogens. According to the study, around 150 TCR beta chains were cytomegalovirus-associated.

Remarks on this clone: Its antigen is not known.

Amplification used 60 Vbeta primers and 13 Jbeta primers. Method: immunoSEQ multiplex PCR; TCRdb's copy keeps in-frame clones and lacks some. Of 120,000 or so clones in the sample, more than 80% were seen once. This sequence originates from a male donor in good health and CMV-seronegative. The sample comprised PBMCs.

CDR3 nucleotide sequence: TGTGCCACCACAAGGGGCGGGACAGAGGGGAATGAGCAGTTCTTC. Its translation is CATTRGGTEGNEQFF. The chain uses TRBV6-5 and TRBJ2-1; possible D gene TRBD1, 7 bases. Germline V gene sequence: CDR1 MNHEY, CDR2 SVGAGI. The ends were cut back, 10 bases at V and 7 bases at J, with 23 bases in the middle. The length of the CDR3 is 15 residues.